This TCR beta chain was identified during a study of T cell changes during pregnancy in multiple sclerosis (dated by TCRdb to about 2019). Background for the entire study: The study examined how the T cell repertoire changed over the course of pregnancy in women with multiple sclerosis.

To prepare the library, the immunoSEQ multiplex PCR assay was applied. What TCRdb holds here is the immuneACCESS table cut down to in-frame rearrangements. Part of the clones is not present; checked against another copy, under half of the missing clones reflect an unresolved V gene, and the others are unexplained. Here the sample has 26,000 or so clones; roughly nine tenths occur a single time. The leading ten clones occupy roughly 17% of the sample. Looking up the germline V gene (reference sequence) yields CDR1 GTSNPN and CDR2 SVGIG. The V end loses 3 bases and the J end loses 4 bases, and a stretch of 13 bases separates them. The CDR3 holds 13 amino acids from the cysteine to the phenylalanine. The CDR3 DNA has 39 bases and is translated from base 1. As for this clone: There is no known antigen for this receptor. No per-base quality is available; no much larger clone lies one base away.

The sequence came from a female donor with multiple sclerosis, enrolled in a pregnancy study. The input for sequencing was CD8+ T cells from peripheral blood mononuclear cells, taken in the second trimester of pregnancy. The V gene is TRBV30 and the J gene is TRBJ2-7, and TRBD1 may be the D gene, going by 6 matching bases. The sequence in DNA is TGTGCCTGGAGAGGTACAGGGAGTTACGAGCAGTACTTC. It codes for CAWRGTGSYEQYF.